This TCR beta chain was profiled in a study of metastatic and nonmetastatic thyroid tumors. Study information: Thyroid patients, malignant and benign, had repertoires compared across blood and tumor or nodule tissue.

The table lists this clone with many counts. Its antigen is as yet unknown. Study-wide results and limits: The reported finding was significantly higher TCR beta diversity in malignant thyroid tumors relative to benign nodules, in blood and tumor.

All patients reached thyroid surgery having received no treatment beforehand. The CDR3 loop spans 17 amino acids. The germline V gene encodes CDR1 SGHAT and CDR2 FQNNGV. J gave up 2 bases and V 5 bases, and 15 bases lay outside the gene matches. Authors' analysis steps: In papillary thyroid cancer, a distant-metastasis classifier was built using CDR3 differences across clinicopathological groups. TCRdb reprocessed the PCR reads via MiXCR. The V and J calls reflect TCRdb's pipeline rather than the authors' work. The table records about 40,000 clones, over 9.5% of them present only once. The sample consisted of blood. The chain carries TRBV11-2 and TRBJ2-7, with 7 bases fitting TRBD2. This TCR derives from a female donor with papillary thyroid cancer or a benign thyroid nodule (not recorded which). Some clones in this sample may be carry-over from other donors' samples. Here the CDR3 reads CASSPAGEQGAAYEQYF. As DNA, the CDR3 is TGTGCCAGCAGCCCCGCGGGGGAGCAGGGAGCGGCCTACGAGCAGTACTTC.